The clone carrying this TCR beta chain has a single count. The data were obtained in a study of blood T cell repertoires in COVID-19. Study-level background: The United States, Italy and Spain provided the acute and convalescent COVID-19 samples. The analysed material was cDNA or gDNA that came from T cells, B-cell-depleted T cells, or PBMCs.

This CDR3 has 13 residues. Trimming stripped 3 bases from V and 6 bases from J, with 6 bases between. Germline V gives CDR1 MRHNA, CDR2 SNTAGT. Methods used by the authors: Scientists estimated how many nucleated cells there were by amplifying reference gene primers. Data came from immunoSEQ multiplex PCR; TCRdb stores just in-frame clones and leaves some out. V and J calls and clone size are given by that table; D and trimming were obtained from the DNA. The sample holds over 150,000 clones, approximately 90% seen once. Material for sequencing was peripheral blood. The V call is TRBV6-4, the J call TRBJ1-6, with D unresolved. The origin of this receptor is a man in his forties or fifties with acute or convalescent COVID-19. CDR3 protein: CASSEQSNSPLHF. As DNA, the CDR3 is TGTGCCAGCAGTGAACAGAGTAATTCACCCCTCCACTTT.